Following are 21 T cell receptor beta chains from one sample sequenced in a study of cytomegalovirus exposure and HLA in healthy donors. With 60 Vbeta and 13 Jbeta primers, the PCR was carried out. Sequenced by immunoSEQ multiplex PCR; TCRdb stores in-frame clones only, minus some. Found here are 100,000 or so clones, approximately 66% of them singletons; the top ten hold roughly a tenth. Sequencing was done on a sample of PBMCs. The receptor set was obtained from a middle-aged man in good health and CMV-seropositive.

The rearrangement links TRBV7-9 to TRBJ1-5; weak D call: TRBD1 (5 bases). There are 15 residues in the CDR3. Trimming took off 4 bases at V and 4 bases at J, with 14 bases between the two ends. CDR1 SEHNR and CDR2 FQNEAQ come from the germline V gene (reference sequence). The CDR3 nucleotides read TGTGCCAGCAGCTCCCAGGGCGTGGGTAATCAGCCCCAGCATTTT. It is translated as CASSSQGVGNQPQHF.

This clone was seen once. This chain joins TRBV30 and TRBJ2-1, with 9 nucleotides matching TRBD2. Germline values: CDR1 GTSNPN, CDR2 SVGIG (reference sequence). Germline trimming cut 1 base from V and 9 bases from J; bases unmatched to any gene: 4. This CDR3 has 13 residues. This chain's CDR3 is CAWSALAGTEQFF. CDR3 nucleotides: TGTGCCTGGAGTGCTCTAGCGGGAACTGAGCAGTTCTTC.

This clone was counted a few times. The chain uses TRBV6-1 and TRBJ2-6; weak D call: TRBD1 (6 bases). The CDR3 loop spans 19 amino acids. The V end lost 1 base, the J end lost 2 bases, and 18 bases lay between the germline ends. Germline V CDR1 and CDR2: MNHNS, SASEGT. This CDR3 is CASSEELPQGWPGANVLTF. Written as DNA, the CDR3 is TGTGCCAGCAGTGAAGAATTGCCACAGGGCTGGCCTGGGGCCAACGTCCTGACTTTC.

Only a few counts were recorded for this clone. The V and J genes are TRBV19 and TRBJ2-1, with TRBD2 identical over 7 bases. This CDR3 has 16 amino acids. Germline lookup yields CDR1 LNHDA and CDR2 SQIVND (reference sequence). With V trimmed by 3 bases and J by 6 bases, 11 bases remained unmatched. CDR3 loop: CASSIIRSGNGNEQFF. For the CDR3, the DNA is TGTGCCAGTAGTATCATCCGCAGCGGGAACGGCAATGAGCAGTTCTTC.

CDR3 DNA sequence: TGCGCCAGCAGCCCCGAGGGACTAGGCGGGGACATTCAGTACTTC. Encoded protein: CASSPEGLGGDIQYF. The V gene is TRBV10-1, the J gene TRBJ2-4; TRBD2 matches 8 bases. After removal of 6 bases from V and 8 bases from J, the junction contained 12 bases not matched to a gene. Per germline, CDR1 WNHNN and CDR2 SYGVQD (reference sequence). The CDR3 totals 15 residues.

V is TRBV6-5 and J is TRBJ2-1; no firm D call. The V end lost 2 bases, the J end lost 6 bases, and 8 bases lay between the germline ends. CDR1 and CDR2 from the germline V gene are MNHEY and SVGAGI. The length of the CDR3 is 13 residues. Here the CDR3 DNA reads TGTGCCAGCAGTTACCTCCCTACCAATGAGCAGTTCTTC. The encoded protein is CASSYLPTNEQFF.

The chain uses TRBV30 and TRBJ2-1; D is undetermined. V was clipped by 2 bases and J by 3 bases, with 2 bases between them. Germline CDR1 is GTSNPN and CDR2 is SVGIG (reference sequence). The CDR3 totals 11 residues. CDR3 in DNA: TGTGCCTGGAGTCTCTACAATGAGCAGTTCTTC. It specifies CAWSLYNEQFF. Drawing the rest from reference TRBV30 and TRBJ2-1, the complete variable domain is SQTIHQWPATLVQPVGSPLSLECTVEGTSNPNLYWYRQAAGRGLQLLFYSVGIGQISSEVPQNLSASRPQDRQFILSSKKLLLSDSGFYLCAWSLYNEQFFGPGTRLTVL.

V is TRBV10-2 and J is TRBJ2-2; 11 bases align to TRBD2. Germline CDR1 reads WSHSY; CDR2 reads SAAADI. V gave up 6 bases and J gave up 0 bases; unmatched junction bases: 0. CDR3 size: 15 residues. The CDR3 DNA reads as TGCGCCAGCAGGACTAGCGGGACGAACACCGGGGAGCTGTTTTTT. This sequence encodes CASRTSGTNTGELFF.

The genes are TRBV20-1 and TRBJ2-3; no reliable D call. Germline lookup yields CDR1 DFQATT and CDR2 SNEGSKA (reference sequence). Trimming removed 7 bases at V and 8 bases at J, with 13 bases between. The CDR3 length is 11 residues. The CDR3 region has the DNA TGCAGTGTCGTGGCGTCTAGTACGCAGTATTTT. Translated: CSVVASSTQYF.

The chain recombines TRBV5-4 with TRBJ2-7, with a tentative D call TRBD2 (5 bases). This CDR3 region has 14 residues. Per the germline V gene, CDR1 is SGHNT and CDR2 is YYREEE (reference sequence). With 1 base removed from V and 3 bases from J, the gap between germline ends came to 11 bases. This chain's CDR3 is CASSLNGEFYEQYV. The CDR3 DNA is TGTGCCAGCAGCTTGAACGGGGAGTTCTACGAGCAGTACGTC.

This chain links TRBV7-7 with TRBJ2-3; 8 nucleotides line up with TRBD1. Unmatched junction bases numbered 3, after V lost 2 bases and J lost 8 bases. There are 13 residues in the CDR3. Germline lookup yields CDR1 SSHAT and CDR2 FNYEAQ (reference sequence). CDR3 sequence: CASSLQGAGTQYF. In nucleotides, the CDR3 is TGTGCCAGCAGCTTACAGGGGGCTGGTACGCAGTATTTT.

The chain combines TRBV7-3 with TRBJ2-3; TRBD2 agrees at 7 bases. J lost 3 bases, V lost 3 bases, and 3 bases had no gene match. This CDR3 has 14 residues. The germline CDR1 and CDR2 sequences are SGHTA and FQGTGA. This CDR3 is CASSFASGTDTQYF. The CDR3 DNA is TGTGCCAGCAGCTTTGCTAGCGGTACAGATACGCAGTATTTT.

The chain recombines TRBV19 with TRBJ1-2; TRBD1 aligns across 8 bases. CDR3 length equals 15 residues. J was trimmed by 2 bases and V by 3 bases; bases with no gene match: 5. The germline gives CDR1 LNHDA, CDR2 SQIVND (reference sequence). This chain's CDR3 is CASSIGQGVNYGYTF. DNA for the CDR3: TGTGCCAGTAGTATCGGACAGGGAGTCAACTATGGCTACACCTTC.

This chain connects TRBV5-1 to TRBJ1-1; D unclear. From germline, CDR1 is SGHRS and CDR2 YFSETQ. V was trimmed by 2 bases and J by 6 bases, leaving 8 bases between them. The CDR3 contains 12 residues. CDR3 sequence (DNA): TGCGCCAGCAGCTTTGTCGGGGCTGAAGCTTTCTTT. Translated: CASSFVGAEAFF.

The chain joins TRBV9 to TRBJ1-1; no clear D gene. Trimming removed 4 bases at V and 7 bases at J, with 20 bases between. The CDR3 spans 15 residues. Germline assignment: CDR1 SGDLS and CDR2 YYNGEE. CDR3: CASSRTWVGEVEAFF. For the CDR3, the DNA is TGTGCCAGCAGCCGTACTTGGGTAGGTGAGGTTGAAGCTTTCTTT.

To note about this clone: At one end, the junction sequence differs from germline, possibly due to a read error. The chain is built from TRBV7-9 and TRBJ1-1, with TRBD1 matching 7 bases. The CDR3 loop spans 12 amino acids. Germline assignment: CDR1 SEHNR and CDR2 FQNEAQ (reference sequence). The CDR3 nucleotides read TGTTCCAGCAGCTATGGGGACAGTGAGGCTTTCTTT. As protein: CSSSYGDSEAFF.

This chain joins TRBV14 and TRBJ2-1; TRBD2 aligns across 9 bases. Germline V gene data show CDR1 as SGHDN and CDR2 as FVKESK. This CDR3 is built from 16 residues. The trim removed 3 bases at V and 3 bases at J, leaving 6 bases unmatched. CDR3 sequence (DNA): TGTGCCAGCAGCCACCAGAGCGGGAGGAACTACAATGAGCAGTTCTTC. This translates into CASSHQSGRNYNEQFF.

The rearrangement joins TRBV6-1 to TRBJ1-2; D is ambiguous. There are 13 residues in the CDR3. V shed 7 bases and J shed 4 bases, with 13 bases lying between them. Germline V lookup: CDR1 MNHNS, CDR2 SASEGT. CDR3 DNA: TGTGCCAGCACTCCCGGACTGAGCTATGGCTACACCTTC. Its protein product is CASTPGLSYGYTF.

CDR3 protein: CASSTPGGLSYEQYF. The CDR3 DNA is TGTGCCAGCAGCACCCCGGGGGGCCTCTCCTACGAGCAGTACTTC. This chain links TRBV5-5 with TRBJ2-7; D possibly corresponds to TRBD2 (7 bases). CDR3 length: 15 amino acids. Germline values: CDR1 SGHKS, CDR2 YYEKEE (reference sequence). V lost 4 bases and J 0 bases, leaving 14 bases between the germline ends.

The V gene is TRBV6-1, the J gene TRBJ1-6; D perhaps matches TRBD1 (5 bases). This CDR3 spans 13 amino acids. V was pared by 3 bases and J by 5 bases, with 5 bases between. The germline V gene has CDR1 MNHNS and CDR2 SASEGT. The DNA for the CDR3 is TGTGCCAGCAGTGACAGGGATAATTCACCCCTCCACTTT. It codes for CASSDRDNSPLHF.

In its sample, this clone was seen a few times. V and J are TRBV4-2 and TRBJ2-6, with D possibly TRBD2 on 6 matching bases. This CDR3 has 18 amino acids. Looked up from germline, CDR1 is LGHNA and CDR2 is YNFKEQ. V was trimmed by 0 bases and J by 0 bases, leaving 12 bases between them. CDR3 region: CASSQDGTSSSGANVLTF. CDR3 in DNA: TGTGCCAGCAGCCAAGATGGGACTTCCAGCTCTGGGGCCAACGTCCTGACTTTC.